This T cell receptor (beta chain) is from a study of cytotoxic CD8 clonotypes in ibrutinib-treated CLL. The CDR3 runs 12 residues. Germline loops: CDR1 SQVTM, CDR2 ANQGSEA. Trimming shortened V by 4 bases and J by 3 bases, and 8 bases separated the two germline ends. Sequencing was performed with immunoSEQ multiplex PCR; in TCRdb, only in-frame clones are kept and a portion is missing. The sample lists some 200,000 clones, 70% to 75% occurring once. Around 2.2 micrograms of genomic DNA came from cryopreserved PBMCs for TCR beta libraries. The genes are TRBV29-1 and TRBJ2-3; D is undetermined. This sample comprised PBMCs, obtained after 12 months of ibrutinib treatment. The TCR sequence derives from a human donor with chronic lymphocytic leukemia. The CDR3 DNA reads as TGCAGCGTTGTAGTAGTGACAGATACGCAGTATTTT. Translating it yields CSVVVVTDTQYF.